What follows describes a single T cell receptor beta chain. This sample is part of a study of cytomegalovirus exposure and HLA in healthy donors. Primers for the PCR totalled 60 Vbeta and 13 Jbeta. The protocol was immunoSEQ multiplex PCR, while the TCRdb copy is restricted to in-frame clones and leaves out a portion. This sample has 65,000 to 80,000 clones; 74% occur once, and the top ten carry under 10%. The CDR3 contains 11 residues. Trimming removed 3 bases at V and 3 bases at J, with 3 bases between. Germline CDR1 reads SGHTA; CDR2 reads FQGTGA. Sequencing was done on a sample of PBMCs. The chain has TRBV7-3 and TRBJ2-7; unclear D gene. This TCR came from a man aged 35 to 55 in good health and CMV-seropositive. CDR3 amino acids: CASSFYYEQYF. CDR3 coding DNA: TGTGCCAGCAGCTTCTACTACGAGCAGTACTTC.